These 27 T cell receptor beta chains share one sample of origin, sequenced in a study of T-cell memory formation after mild COVID-19. TCRdb called the 5' RACE reads again in MiXCR, with one record for every CDR3 protein. The top ten clones hold around 49% of a sample with 11,000 to 15,000 distinct CDR3 sequences, roughly a fifth of them seen once. The sample taken for sequencing was PBMCs or a T cell subset sorted from them (not recorded which). These receptors all come from an adult woman who had mild COVID-19 (a few samples of this study predate the infection). Cell type and time point are not known.

The chain recombines TRBV7-2 with TRBJ1-2; D perhaps matches TRBD1 (5 bases). Germline V CDR1 and CDR2: SGHTA, FQGNSA. Deletions cut 5 bases from V and 4 bases from J, with 17 bases between. The CDR3 has 15 residues. In nucleotides, the CDR3 is TGTGCCAGCAGCACAATTGGACAACCCTCCTATGGCTACACCTTC. It is translated as CASSTIGQPSYGYTF. Complete variable domain (other parts from reference TRBV7-2 and TRBJ1-2): GAGVSQSPSNKVTEKGKDVELRCDPISGHTALYWYRQSLGQGLEFLIYFQGNSAPDKSGLPSDRFSAERTGGSVSTLTIQRTQQEDSAVYLCASSTIGQPSYGYTFGSGTRLTVV.

Ten or more counts support this clonotype. The chain combines TRBV7-6 with TRBJ2-5; D gene unclear. V was cut by 5 bases and J by 5 bases, with 15 bases left in between. CDR1 and CDR2 from the germline V gene are SGHVS and FNYEAQ. This CDR3 is 14 amino acids long. CDR3 bases: TGTGCCAGCAGCCCCAACAGCGTGCTGGAGACCCAGTACTTC. Translating gives CASSPNSVLETQYF.

This clonotype occurred many times. The chain links TRBV18 to TRBJ2-3; 7 positions match TRBD1. V dropped 5 bases and J dropped 0; count of bases not matched to a gene: 2. The CDR3 has 14 residues. Germline CDR1 KGHSH, CDR2 LQKENI. CDR3 in DNA: TGTGCCAGCTCATCACAGGGGAGCACAGATACGCAGTATTTT. This sequence encodes CASSSQGSTDTQYF.

The chain links TRBV7-9 to TRBJ2-3, with D perhaps assigned TRBD1 or TRBD2 (5 bases each). Germline V gives CDR1 SEHNR, CDR2 FQNEAQ (reference sequence). The length of the CDR3 is 12 residues. Trimming removed 6 bases from V and 6 bases from J, with 10 bases in between. CDR3 DNA sequence: TGTGCCAGCAGACCCAGGGACGATACGCAGTATTTT. Translated, it gives CASRPRDDTQYF.

CDR3 region: CASSAPDRAGETQYF. DNA of the CDR3: TGTGCCAGCAGCGCCCCGGACAGGGCGGGGGAGACCCAGTACTTC. The chain recombines TRBV7-2 with TRBJ2-5; 8 bases map to TRBD1. The J segment lost 5 bases and the V segment lost 5 bases, leaving 10 bases of the junction unmatched. The CDR3 sequence is 15 residues long. Looked up from germline, CDR1 is SGHTA and CDR2 is FQGNSA.

This clonotype has at least ten counts. The chain combines TRBV5-1 with TRBJ1-1, with TRBD1 identical over 9 bases. V trimming: 4 bases; J trimming: 3 bases; junction bases outside the gene matches: 10. This CDR3 contains 16 residues. CDR1 and CDR2 (germline): SGHRS, YFSETQ. The CDR3 DNA reads as TGCGCCAGCAGCCTGAAGTCCCGGACAGGGGACACTGAAGCTTTCTTT. Translating gives CASSLKSRTGDTEAFF. The full variable domain, its missing parts supplied by reference TRBV5-1 and TRBJ1-1, is KAGVTQTPRYLIKTRGQQVTLSCSPISGHRSVSWYQQTPGQGLQFLFEYFSETQRNKGNFPGRFSGRQFSNSRSEMNVSTLELGDSALYLCASSLKSRTGDTEAFFGQGTRLTVV.

The CDR3 loop reads CASSLAGGTSTDTQYF. The CDR3, as DNA: TGCGCCAGCAGCCTAGCGGGGGGCACTAGCACAGATACGCAGTATTTT. The chain employs TRBV10-1 and TRBJ2-3, with 11 positions matching TRBD2. After removal of 6 bases from V and 0 bases from J, the junction contained 5 bases not matched to a gene. The germline CDR1 and CDR2 sequences are WNHNN and SYGVQD (reference sequence). The CDR3 has 16 residues.

Many counts were recorded for this clonotype. This chain joins TRBV30 and TRBJ1-5, with TRBD1 as a possible D gene (5 bases). V was clipped by 4 bases and J by 0 bases, with 19 bases between them. Germline V lookup: CDR1 GTSNPN, CDR2 SVGIG (reference sequence). This CDR3 comprises 17 residues. The CDR3 here is CAWTPGQVSHSNQPQHF. The CDR3 nucleotides are TGTGCCTGGACCCCGGGGCAGGTTAGCCATAGCAATCAGCCCCAGCATTTT.

The chain is built from TRBV7-9 and TRBJ1-5; no definite D call. The ends were cut back, 5 bases at V and 3 bases at J, with 11 bases in the middle. The CDR3 is 14 amino acids. Germline V gene lookup returns CDR1 SEHNR and CDR2 FQNEAQ (reference sequence). As DNA, the CDR3 is TGTGCCAGCAGCCCCAGCGGTACCAATCAGCCCCAGCATTTT. Translation gives CASSPSGTNQPQHF.

This clonotype has a count of ten or more. The rearrangement links TRBV7-2 to TRBJ1-5, with D possibly TRBD1 on 6 matching bases. The CDR3 has 17 amino acids. Deletions cut 2 bases from V and 1 base from J, with 15 bases between. Germline CDR1 SGHTA, CDR2 FQGNSA. The CDR3 region has the DNA TGTGCCAGCAGCTTAACTTGGGGGCAAAGGAGCAATCAGCCCCAGCATTTT. Amino acids: CASSLTWGQRSNQPQHF.

Many counts were recorded for this clonotype. The chain employs TRBV15 and TRBJ2-7; no reliable D call. V was trimmed by 1 base and J by 2 bases, leaving 6 bases between them. Looked up from germline, CDR1 is LNHNV and CDR2 is YYDKDF (reference sequence). CDR3 length equals 13 residues. CDR3 in amino acids: CATSRGVPYEQYF. DNA of the CDR3: TGTGCCACCAGCAGAGGGGTACCCTACGAGCAGTACTTC.

By proportion, this clonotype is medium-sized. The chain uses TRBV4-1 and TRBJ2-5; 9 bases match TRBD2. The trim removed 4 bases at V and 1 base at J, leaving 1 base unmatched. CDR1 MGHRA and CDR2 YSYEKL come from the germline V gene. The CDR3 loop spans 14 amino acids. As DNA, the CDR3 is TGCGCCAGCAGCCTAGCGGGGGTCCAAGAGACCCAGTACTTC. As protein: CASSLAGVQETQYF.

This clonotype was detected many times. The chain joins TRBV11-3 to TRBJ1-1, with 9 bases lining up with TRBD1. V dropped 5 bases and J dropped 4; count of bases not matched to a gene: 8. Per the germline V gene, CDR1 is SGHNT and CDR2 is YENEEA. CDR3 size: 15 residues. CDR3 residues: CASSQGTGRITEAFF. The CDR3 DNA follows: TGTGCCAGCAGCCAAGGGACAGGGAGAATCACTGAAGCTTTCTTT.

This clonotype is labeled as medium-sized. The rearrangement links TRBV7-6 to TRBJ2-7; TRBD1 agrees at 7 bases. V dropped 1 base and J dropped 3; count of bases not matched to a gene: 3. Germline loops: CDR1 SGHVS, CDR2 FNYEAQ. The CDR3 spans 14 residues. The CDR3 DNA is TGTGCCAGCAGCTTAGGGGACAGCTACTACGAGCAGTACTTC. Translation gives CASSLGDSYYEQYF.

The chain links TRBV4-1 to TRBJ1-2; D is unresolved. The CDR3 is made up of 15 amino acids. Trimming shortened V by 6 bases and J by 7 bases, and 21 bases separated the two germline ends. The germline V gene encodes CDR1 MGHRA and CDR2 YSYEKL. DNA of the CDR3: TGCGCCAGCAGGTTGACGGGTACTAGTCGTCTTGGCTACACCTTC. The encoded protein is CASRLTGTSRLGYTF.

The V gene is TRBV7-2, the J gene TRBJ2-1; D is tentatively TRBD1 or TRBD2 (5 bases each). The CDR3 covers 15 residues. Germline CDR1 SGHTA, CDR2 FQGNSA. V lost 5 bases and J lost 2, with 13 bases in between. The CDR3 DNA follows: TGTGCCAGCAGCCCCGGGGCTAGCCCCTACAATGAGCAGTTCTTC. Amino acids: CASSPGASPYNEQFF.

This clonotype has ten or more counts. The chain employs TRBV21-1 and TRBJ2-7; TRBD1 is taken as the D call from the table, unchecked against the DNA. TRBV21-1 is termed a pseudogene. There are 15 residues in the CDR3. CDR3 sequence reads: CASSRKGTGDYEQYF. In DNA form, the CDR3 reads TGTGCCAGCAGCCGGAAAGGGACGGGGGACTACGAGCAGTACTTC.

This clonotype occurred many times. The genes are TRBV20-1 and TRBJ2-1, with 8 bases lining up with TRBD1. CDR1 is DFQATT and CDR2 is SNEGSKA in the germline V gene (reference sequence). This CDR3 region has 15 residues. V shed 4 bases and J 0 bases; nucleotides not matched to a gene: 5. The CDR3 sequence is CSATGGPLSYNEQFF. The CDR3 DNA reads as TGCAGTGCTACAGGGGGCCCCCTCTCCTACAATGAGCAGTTCTTC.

This clonotype was detected many times. The chain uses TRBV6-5 and TRBJ1-1; TRBD1 matches at 8 bases. V trimming: 6 bases; J trimming: 0 bases; junction bases outside the gene matches: 6. This CDR3 spans 15 amino acids. From germline, CDR1 is MNHEY and CDR2 SVGAGI. The CDR3 DNA follows: TGTGCCAGCAGGCCGGACAGGGCGATGAACACTGAAGCTTTCTTT. It specifies CASRPDRAMNTEAFF.

This clonotype is deemed medium-sized. V usage is TRBV2 and J usage is TRBJ2-5; D uncertain. CDR3 size: 16 residues. CDR1 is SNHLY and CDR2 is FYNNEI in the germline V gene. The V and J ends lost 3 bases and 5 bases respectively, with 19 bases between them. CDR3 in amino acids: CASSDSSGWGGETQYF. The CDR3 nucleotides read TGTGCCAGCAGTGATTCTTCCGGGTGGGGTGGCGAGACCCAGTACTTC.

The J gene is TRBJ2-1, the V gene TRBV2, with TRBD1 matching over 9 bases. This CDR3 has 13 residues. Trimming took 4 bases from V and 9 from J; bases not matched to a gene: 4. The V gene's germline CDR1 is SNHLY and CDR2 FYNNEI. The CDR3 DNA reads TGTGCCAGCAGTGGGACAGGGGTCGGTGAGCAGTTCTTC. Translating it yields CASSGTGVGEQFF.

In this sample, this clonotype turned up many times. The chain couples TRBV7-2 to TRBJ1-1; D gene uncertain. This CDR3 contains 14 residues. Germline CDR1 reads SGHTA; CDR2 reads FQGNSA. With 1 base removed from V and 3 bases from J, the gap between germline ends came to 9 bases. In nucleotides, the CDR3 is TGTGCCAGCAGCTTAGAGGTCGTGTACACTGAAGCTTTCTTT. It yields the protein CASSLEVVYTEAFF. Full variable domain (outside the CDR3, taken from reference TRBV7-2 and TRBJ1-1): GAGVSQSPSNKVTEKGKDVELRCDPISGHTALYWYRQSLGQGLEFLIYFQGNSAPDKSGLPSDRFSAERTGGSVSTLTIQRTQQEDSAVYLCASSLEVVYTEAFFGQGTRLTVV.

This clonotype was found many times. V and J are TRBV7-9 and TRBJ2-2, with D possibly TRBD2 on 6 matching bases. The CDR3 is 22 residues long. Trimming left V 7 bases short and J 6 bases short, with 39 bases between. CDR1 and CDR2 (germline): SEHNR, FQNEAQ (reference sequence). The CDR3 sequence: CASIIHKEVHPGPRGSSGELFF. The CDR3 DNA sequence: TGTGCCAGCATCATTCACAAAGAAGTTCACCCAGGGCCACGGGGGAGCTCCGGGGAGCTGTTTTTT.

This clonotype has ten or more counts. The J gene is TRBJ2-1, the V gene TRBV12-3 or TRBV12-4; 9 nucleotides line up with TRBD2. V shed 1 base and J 0 bases; nucleotides not matched to a gene: 10. The CDR3 length is 19 residues. The CDR3, as DNA: TGTGCCAGCAGTTTAGATGGGACTAGCAGCGGCGGCTCCTACAATGAGCAGTTCTTC. Residues: CASSLDGTSSGGSYNEQFF.

This clonotype was found many times. The rearrangement uses TRBV7-6 and TRBJ2-1; the match to TRBD2 covers 11 bases. The CDR3 spans 14 residues. J lost 13 bases, V lost 4 bases, and 9 bases had no gene match. Germline V gene lookup returns CDR1 SGHVS and CDR2 FNYEAQ. The CDR3 reads CASSSPSLAGGQFF. The CDR3, as DNA: TGTGCCAGCAGCTCCCCGAGCCTAGCGGGGGGCCAGTTCTTC.

CDR3 in amino acids: CASSPRTDTDTQYF. CDR3 nucleotides: TGTGCCAGCTCACCACGGACAGACACAGATACGCAGTATTTT. The chain has TRBV18 and TRBJ2-3; tentatively, D is TRBD1 (6 bases). This CDR3 contains 14 residues. In germline, CDR1 is KGHSH, CDR2 LQKENI. Trimming stripped 1 base from V and 2 bases from J, with 7 bases between.

In this sample, this clonotype turned up many times. The CDR3: CASSSIGQNTGELFF. CDR3 coding DNA: TGTGCCAGCAGCTCCATCGGGCAGAACACCGGGGAGCTGTTTTTT. This chain links TRBV5-6 with TRBJ2-2; D gene uncertain. Germline loops: CDR1 SGHDT, CDR2 YYEEEE. The CDR3 spans 15 residues. V lost 3 bases and J 1 base, leaving 10 bases between the germline ends.